The rows below give T cell receptor beta chains drawn from one sample of a study of blood T cell repertoires in COVID-19. The assay was immunoSEQ multiplex PCR, and TCRdb's table has in-frame clones only and misses some. The table lists 150,000 to 200,000 clones, about 86% of them singletons. The sample consisted of peripheral blood. All receptors come from a woman over 75 with acute or convalescent COVID-19. Each CDR3 is given without its conserved first and last residue. The size of a clone is reported for some rows only, either as once, few or many, or as a class for expanded clones.

len	v_gene	abundance	j_gene	CDR3aa
13	TRBV10-1	.	TRBJ1-3	ASSVSRSSGNTIY
12	TRBV7-7	.	TRBJ2-1	ASSLGTGYNEQF
14	TRBV5-4	.	TRBJ2-3	ASSFLTRGSTDTQY
10	TRBV4-3	few	TRBJ1-2	ASSQDAAGYT
14	TRBV6-5	few	TRBJ1-1	ASSYTSGQGRTEAF
12	TRBV2	.	TRBJ2-5	ASRVGLAEETQY
12	TRBV18	once	TRBJ1-2	ASSETGEGYGYT
14	TRBV5-1	.	TRBJ2-7	ASSLDQAGGPVEQY
10	TRBV28	.	TRBJ1-2	ASNVGSYGYT
15	TRBV4-2	few	TRBJ2-5	ASSQDVRTGGWETQY
18	TRBV14	many	TRBJ2-2	ASSPTGGLAGRANTGELF
13	TRBV5-6	.	TRBJ2-3	ASSPGAVGGDTQY
15	TRBV28	.	TRBJ1-6	ASSPTHGAQEDSPLH
13	TRBV5-4	.	TRBJ1-1	ASSLGIRVDTEAF
18	TRBV6-2/TRBV6-3	.	TRBJ2-7	ASSYSYGKPGLAASYEQY
11	TRBV28	.	TRBJ2-7	ASSSGGGYEQY
10	TRBV6-5	.	TRBJ1-2	ASILGARGYT
9	TRBV6-5	.	TRBJ1-1	ASTPGEVAF
13	TRBV19	.	TRBJ2-7	ASRPEGASSYEQY
14	TRBV5-1	.	TRBJ2-7	ASSLSLAGSPYEQY
13	TRBV3-1/TRBV3-2	.	TRBJ2-1	ASSSHPGGINEQF
12	TRBV3-1/TRBV3-2	.	TRBJ2-7	ASSQDDAGRTLH